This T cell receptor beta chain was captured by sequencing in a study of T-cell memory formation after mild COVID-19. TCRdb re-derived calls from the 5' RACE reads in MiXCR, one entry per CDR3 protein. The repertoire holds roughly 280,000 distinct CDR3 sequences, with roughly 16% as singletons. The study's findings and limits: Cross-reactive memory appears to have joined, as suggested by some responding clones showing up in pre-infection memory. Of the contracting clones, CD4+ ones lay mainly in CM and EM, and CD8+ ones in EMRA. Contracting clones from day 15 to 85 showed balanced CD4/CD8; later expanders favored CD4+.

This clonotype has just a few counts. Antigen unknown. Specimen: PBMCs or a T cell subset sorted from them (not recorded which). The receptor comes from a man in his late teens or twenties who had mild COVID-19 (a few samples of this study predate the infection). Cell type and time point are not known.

CDR3 residues: CASSLRTSGISSIQYF. DNA of the CDR3: TGTGCCAGCAGCCTCCGTACTAGCGGGATTTCAAGCATTCAGTACTTC. The chain employs TRBV5-4 and TRBJ2-4; 10 bases line up with TRBD2. CDR3 length: 16 amino acids. The V gene's germline CDR1 is SGHNT and CDR2 YYREEE (reference sequence). Trimming cost V 4 bases and J 9 bases; bases outside gene matches: 13. The complete variable domain, with remaining parts taken from reference TRBV5-4 and TRBJ2-4, reads ETGVTQSPTHLIKTRGQQVTLRCSSQSGHNTVSWYQQALGQGPQFIFQYYREEENGRGNFPPRFSGLQFPNYSSELNVNALELDDSALYLCASSLRTSGISSIQYFGAGTRLSVL.